This entry describes one TCR beta chain. This specimen comes from a study of blood T cell repertoires in COVID-19. The data were produced by immunoSEQ multiplex PCR, yet TCRdb's version contains in-frame clones alone and is incomplete. In the table there are about 200,000 clones, roughly 90% of which are singletons. The sequenced material came from peripheral blood. This receptor was taken from a man aged 18 to 30 with active or convalescent COVID-19.

The CDR3 bases are TGTGCCTGGAGACTGGGACAGACCTCTGGAAACACCATATATTTT. It yields the protein CAWRLGQTSGNTIYF. The chain recombines TRBV30 with TRBJ1-3; 7 bases fit TRBD1. The CDR3 length is 15 residues. Germline V gene data show CDR1 as GTSNPN and CDR2 as SVGIG (reference sequence). V lost 3 bases to trimming and J lost 0 bases; unmatched junction nucleotides: 5.